This passage covers 28 T cell receptor beta chains from one sample sequenced in a study of CXCR3-negative and CXCR3-positive naive CD8 T cells. In preparing the TRB cDNA libraries, 5' RACE with UMI labels was used. TCRdb reprocessed the 5' RACE reads and keeps a single row for each CDR3 protein, giving no DNA. This table lists 150,000 or so distinct CDR3 sequences. Sample: naive CXCR3- CD8+ T cells from blood. Specified subset: CD45RO-CCR7+CD27+CD95- naive CD8+ T cells lacking CXCR3 (TNR3-). The receptors derive from a human donor in good health. Some clones in this sample may be carry-over from other donors' samples.

This chain uses TRBV29-1 with TRBJ2-1. The CDR3 is made up of 15 amino acids. Germline V gives CDR1 SQVTM, CDR2 ANQGSEA. The CDR3 here is CSVEDSSAGYNEQFF.

The rearrangement joins TRBV28 to TRBJ2-1; TCRdb outputs TRBD1, but without DNA this stays unchecked. The CDR3 extends over 13 amino acids. Per germline, CDR1 MDHEN and CDR2 SYDVKM. CDR3 residues: CASSLTGLNEQFF.

The CDR3 sequence: CASSDLLNSYEQYF. This chain uses TRBV2 with TRBJ2-7. This CDR3 has 14 residues. Germline V gives CDR1 SNHLY, CDR2 FYNNEI.

The chain joins TRBV5-1 to TRBJ1-1; the TCRdb D gene call, TRBD1, has no DNA to confirm it. Germline V lookup: CDR1 SGHRS, CDR2 YFSETQ. This CDR3 has 15 amino acids. Here the CDR3 reads CASSYPGTGITEAFF.

The genes are TRBV6-6 and TRBJ2-3; TCRdb calls TRBD1, which cannot be checked without DNA. Germline CDR1 reads MNHNY; CDR2 reads SVGAGI (reference sequence). This CDR3 region has 14 residues. The CDR3 loop reads CASRPRGGTDTQYF.

The chain couples TRBV7-3 to TRBJ2-3; TCRdb outputs TRBD2, but without DNA this stays unchecked. The V gene's germline CDR1 is SGHTA and CDR2 FQGTGA. The CDR3 is 15 residues long. CDR3 loop: CASSRDYQSTDTQYF.

CDR3 amino acids: CASSLSDWGDTQYF. The chain has TRBV12-3 or TRBV12-4 and TRBJ2-3; the TCRdb call, TRBD1, lacks DNA for checking. This CDR3 spans 14 amino acids.

The V gene is TRBV28, the J gene TRBJ2-3; TCRdb gives TRBD2 as the D gene, but with no DNA this cannot be confirmed. CDR1 is MDHEN, CDR2 SYDVKM, per germline. This CDR3 has 15 residues. CDR3 sequence: CAATLTSAYTDTQYF.

The CDR3 sequence: CSGGDYLVEQFF. The chain is built from TRBV29-1 and TRBJ2-1; TCRdb's D call of TRBD2 is untestable without DNA. This CDR3 region has 12 residues. Germline CDR1 reads SQVTM; CDR2 reads ANQGSEA.

V gene TRBV27 combines with J gene TRBJ2-5; TCRdb's assignment of TRBD1 cannot be checked, as there is no DNA. This CDR3 region has 18 residues. Germline CDR1 reads MNHEY; CDR2 reads SMNVEV (reference sequence). The CDR3 loop is CASSFYGAGRGIWETQYF.

This chain connects TRBV12-3 or TRBV12-4 to TRBJ2-2; TCRdb's D call, TRBD1, is unchecked because there is no DNA. CDR3 length: 14 residues. The CDR3 loop reads CASSPGPTTGELFF.

The chain is built from TRBV29-1 and TRBJ2-1; as DNA is missing, the TRBD1 call by TCRdb cannot be tested. CDR3 length: 15 residues. Germline CDR1 and CDR2: SQVTM and ANQGSEA. The CDR3: CSVVPGAGISYEQFF.

This sequence joins TRBV10-1 and TRBJ2-3; the TCRdb call, TRBD2, lacks DNA for checking. The CDR3 consists of 16 residues. In germline, CDR1 is WNHNN, CDR2 SYGVQD (reference sequence). CDR3 sequence: CASSDGLAGVTDTQYF.

The chain combines TRBV4-1 with TRBJ2-3. This CDR3 contains 12 residues. Germline CDR1 reads MGHRA; CDR2 reads YSYEKL. The CDR3 protein is CASSQGLGPQYF.

The CDR3 is CASRRREGVDTQYF. V usage is TRBV28 and J usage is TRBJ2-3; TCRdb returns TRBD2, unconfirmable since there is no DNA. This CDR3 spans 14 amino acids. Germline-derived CDR1 and CDR2 are MDHEN and SYDVKM.

J is TRBJ2-5 and V is TRBV12-3 or TRBV12-4. The CDR3 extends over 13 amino acids. CDR3 region: CASSFVVIGTQYF.

The chain employs TRBV28 and TRBJ1-1. Germline V gene lookup returns CDR1 MDHEN and CDR2 SYDVKM. This CDR3 has 14 residues. The CDR3 sequence: CASSLPDMNTEAFF.

This sequence joins TRBV7-9 and TRBJ1-5. Germline CDR1 is SEHNR and CDR2 is FQNEAQ (reference sequence). The CDR3 covers 14 residues. The CDR3 sequence is CASSLDGLNQPQHF.

The chain uses TRBV20-1 and TRBJ2-4; TCRdb outputs TRBD2, but without DNA this stays unchecked. The CDR3 has 14 residues. Per the germline V gene, CDR1 is DFQATT and CDR2 is SNEGSKA (reference sequence). CDR3 amino acids: CSANLVHTQNIQYF.

J is TRBJ2-3 and V is TRBV28; the D call of TRBD1 rests on TCRdb alone, since no DNA is present to check it. The CDR3 length is 16 residues. The germline V gene encodes CDR1 MDHEN and CDR2 SYDVKM. The CDR3: CASRNRAPPRSDTQYF.

This chain connects TRBV3-1 to TRBJ1-1; TCRdb's D call, TRBD1, is unchecked because there is no DNA. The CDR3 covers 17 residues. Germline V gene sequence: CDR1 LGHDT, CDR2 YNNKEL (reference sequence). The CDR3 reads CASSYANPGQGTTEAFF. The full variable domain, its missing parts supplied by reference TRBV3-1 and TRBJ1-1, is DTAVSQTPKYLVTQMGNDKSIKCEQNLGHDTMYWYKQDSKKFLKIMFSYNNKELIINETVPNRFSPKSPDKAHLNLHINSLELGDSAVYFCASSYANPGQGTTEAFFGQGTRLTVV.

The chain combines TRBV10-3 with TRBJ1-1; as DNA is missing, the TRBD1 call by TCRdb cannot be tested. Looked up from germline, CDR1 is ENHRY and CDR2 is SYGVKD. This CDR3 contains 13 residues. This chain's CDR3 is CATTGTANTEAFF.

The chain recombines TRBV29-1 with TRBJ2-7; the TRBD1 assignment by TCRdb is unverifiable without DNA. This CDR3 has 13 amino acids. Germline-derived CDR1 and CDR2 are SQVTM and ANQGSEA. The CDR3 is CSVCPRNTYEQYF.

This chain links TRBV29-1 with TRBJ2-1. The CDR3 spans 13 residues. Germline lookup yields CDR1 SQVTM and CDR2 ANQGSEA. The CDR3 sequence is CSVLGSSSNEQFF.

The rearrangement joins TRBV29-1 to TRBJ2-7; as DNA is missing, the TRBD2 call by TCRdb cannot be tested. Germline values: CDR1 SQVTM, CDR2 ANQGSEA. The CDR3 has 15 residues. The CDR3 here is CSVEDVGQRSYEQYF.

The chain recombines TRBV6-6 with TRBJ2-1; checking the TCRdb D call of TRBD2 is not possible without DNA. Germline V gene data show CDR1 as MNHNY and CDR2 as SVGAGI (reference sequence). The CDR3 runs 16 residues. The CDR3 protein is CASSRLAGDRFNEQFF.

The chain carries TRBV7-9 and TRBJ2-7; TCRdb returns TRBD2, unconfirmable since there is no DNA. Looked up from germline, CDR1 is SEHNR and CDR2 is FQNEAQ (reference sequence). The CDR3 has 15 amino acids. CDR3 sequence: CASSFPGTSTHEQYF.

This chain connects TRBV20-1 to TRBJ2-1; TCRdb reports TRBD2, a call that lacks DNA to check it against. Germline V gene lookup returns CDR1 DFQATT and CDR2 SNEGSKA (reference sequence). The CDR3 runs 16 residues. The CDR3 region is CSALEAGGLTYNEQFF.